The source of this T cell receptor beta chain is a study of shared clonotypes between healthy human individuals. Methods used by the authors: With immunoSEQ giving junction-only sequences and no quality scores, filtering differed. The repertoire was sequenced with immunoSEQ multiplex PCR; TCRdb's copy has only in-frame clones and lacks some. V and J calls and clone size are as listed in that table; D and trimming were resolved from the DNA. Counted here are about 560,000 clones, roughly 79% occurring once; the ten biggest clones make up about 11%. Study outcomes and limitations: Few donors restricted represented genetic and exposure-history diversity.

Caucasian adults residing in Nashville, Tennessee made up all the donors. Notes on this clone: The antigen is undetermined.

Sequenced sample: PBMCs. This TCR was sampled from a woman aged 40-49 years in good health. Some clones in this sample may be carry-over from other donors' samples.

CDR3 nucleotides: TGCAGCGTTGAGGTCGGGGCCCCCTACAATGAGCAGTTCTTC. Translating gives CSVEVGAPYNEQFF. The chain recombines TRBV29-1 with TRBJ2-1; perhaps D is TRBD1 or TRBD2 (5 bases each). V lost 3 bases and J 2 bases, leaving 11 bases between the germline ends. The CDR3 loop spans 14 amino acids. Germline V lookup: CDR1 SQVTM, CDR2 ANQGSEA.